The entry below describes one T cell receptor beta chain. This specimen comes from a study of blood T cell repertoires in COVID-19. In the authors' methods: Estimates of nucleated cell counts were drawn from the amplification of reference gene primers. Assay: immunoSEQ multiplex PCR; the TCRdb copy retains only in-frame clones and omits some. V and J calls and clone size follow that table, whereas D and trimming were derived from the DNA. The sample consists of approximately 250,000 clones, 88% of them appearing once. V was pared by 4 bases and J by 0 bases, with 12 bases between. The CDR3 contains 16 residues. Germline V gene sequence: CDR1 KGHSH, CDR2 LQKENI.

This rearrangement joins TRBV18 to TRBJ1-4; possibly TRBD1 for D (5 bases). The sequenced sample was PBMCs or T cells enriched from blood (not recorded which). This sequence was found in a woman between 40 and 50 years old who had been exposed to COVID-19. CDR3 amino acids: CASSRDSLSTNEKLFF. In nucleotides, the CDR3 is TGTGCCAGCTCACGTGACAGCTTGTCAACTAATGAAAAACTGTTTTTT.